What follows is one TCR beta chain and its context. CDR3 size: 12 residues. CDR1 and CDR2 (germline): SGHRS, YFSETQ. Trimming took off 5 bases at V and 7 bases at J, with 10 bases between the two ends. The data were obtained in a study of response to subunit inactivated influenza vaccine. TCRdb analysed the RT-PCR reads with MiXCR anew, one entry per CDR3 protein. The table has around 540,000 distinct CDR3 sequences, 10% to 15% seen once. The chain joins TRBV5-1 to TRBJ2-1; weak D call: TRBD1 (6 bases). The source material was PBMCs from blood, sampled on the day of vaccination. The clonotype comes from a middle-aged man who received an inactivated influenza vaccine. The CDR3 DNA follows: TGCGCCAGCAGTGGGGACAAGAATGAGCAGTTCTTC. Protein product: CASSGDKNEQFF. Full variable domain (remainder filled in from reference TRBV5-1 and TRBJ2-1): KAGVTQTPRYLIKTRGQQVTLSCSPISGHRSVSWYQQTPGQGLQFLFEYFSETQRNKGNFPGRFSGRQFSNSRSEMNVSTLELGDSALYLCASSGDKNEQFFGPGTRLTVL.